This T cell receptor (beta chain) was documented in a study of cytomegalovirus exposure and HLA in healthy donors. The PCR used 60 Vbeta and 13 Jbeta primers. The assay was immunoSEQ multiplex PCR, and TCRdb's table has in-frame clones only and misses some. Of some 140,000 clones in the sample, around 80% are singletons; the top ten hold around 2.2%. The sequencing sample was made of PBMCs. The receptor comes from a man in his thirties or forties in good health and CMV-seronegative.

The CDR3 region is CASSLRTARYNEQFF. The CDR3 region has the DNA TGTGCCAGCTCACTACGAACGGCGCGGTACAATGAGCAGTTCTTC. The chain carries TRBV18 and TRBJ2-1; D uncertain. The V gene's germline CDR1 is KGHSH and CDR2 LQKENI. The CDR3 extends over 15 amino acids. Trimming stripped 4 bases from V and 4 bases from J, with 14 bases between.